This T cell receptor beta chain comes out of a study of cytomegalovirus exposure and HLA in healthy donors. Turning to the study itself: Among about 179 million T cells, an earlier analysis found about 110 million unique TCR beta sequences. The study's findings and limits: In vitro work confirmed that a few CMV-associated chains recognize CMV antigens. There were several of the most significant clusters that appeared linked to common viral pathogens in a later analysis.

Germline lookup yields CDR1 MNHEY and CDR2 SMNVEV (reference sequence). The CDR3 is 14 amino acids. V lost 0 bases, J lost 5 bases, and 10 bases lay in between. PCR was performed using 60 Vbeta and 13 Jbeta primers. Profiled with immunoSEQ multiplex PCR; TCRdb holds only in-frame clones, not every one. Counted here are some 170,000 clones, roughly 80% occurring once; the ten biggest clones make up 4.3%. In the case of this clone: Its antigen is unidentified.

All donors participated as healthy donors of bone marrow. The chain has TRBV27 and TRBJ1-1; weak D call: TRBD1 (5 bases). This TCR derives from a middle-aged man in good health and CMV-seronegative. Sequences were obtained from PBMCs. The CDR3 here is CASSLSGVRTEAFF. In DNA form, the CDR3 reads TGTGCCAGCAGTTTATCAGGGGTTCGGACTGAAGCTTTCTTT.